One TCR beta chain is described in this entry. This entry belongs to a study of T cell responses to AZD1222 COVID-19 vaccine. J gave up 2 bases and V 2 bases, and 22 bases lay outside the gene matches. Germline V gene lookup returns CDR1 SGDLS and CDR2 YYNGEE. The CDR3 contains 21 residues. Assay: immunoSEQ multiplex PCR; the TCRdb copy retains only in-frame clones and omits some. The table records around 160,000 clones, about 92% of them present only once. V and J are TRBV9 and TRBJ1-5; 7 nucleotides align to TRBD1. Specimen: peripheral blood, collected 28 days after the second AZD1222 dose. This receptor was identified in an adult who received the AZD1222 COVID-19 vaccine. CDR3 nucleotides: TGTGCCAGCAGCGTCCCCGCCGGGGACAGCCTTAACTGGTCGGGCAATCAGCCCCAGCATTTT. It is translated as CASSVPAGDSLNWSGNQPQHF.